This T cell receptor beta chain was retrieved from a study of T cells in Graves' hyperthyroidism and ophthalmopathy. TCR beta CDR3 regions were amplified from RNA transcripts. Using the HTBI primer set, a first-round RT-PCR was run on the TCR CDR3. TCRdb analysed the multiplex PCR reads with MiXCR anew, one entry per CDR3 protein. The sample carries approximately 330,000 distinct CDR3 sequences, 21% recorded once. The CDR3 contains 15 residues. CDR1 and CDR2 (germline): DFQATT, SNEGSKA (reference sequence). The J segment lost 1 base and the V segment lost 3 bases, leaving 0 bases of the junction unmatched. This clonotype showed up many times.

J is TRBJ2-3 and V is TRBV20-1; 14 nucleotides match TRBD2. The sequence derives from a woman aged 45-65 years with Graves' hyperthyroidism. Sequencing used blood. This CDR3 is CSARGLAGGTDTQYF. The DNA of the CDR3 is TGCAGTGCTAGGGGACTAGCGGGGGGCACAGATACGCAGTATTTT.